This T cell receptor (beta chain) was retrieved from a study of T cells in Graves' hyperthyroidism and ophthalmopathy. Study findings and constraints: Blood also held most thyroid clonotypes expanded beyond 0.001. From stable hyperthyroidism, ophthalmopathy was separated by a 13 V-J model.

Amplification of TCR beta CDR3 regions was performed using RNA transcripts as template. The HTBI primer set served for first-round RT-PCR of the TCR CDR3. In TCRdb, the multiplex PCR reads were re-called with MiXCR into one record per CDR3 protein. The table includes 350,000 or so distinct CDR3 sequences, around a fifth detected once. This clonotype has ten or more counts. What it binds is unknown. Trimming removed 4 bases from V and 1 base from J; junction bases left unmatched: 7. Germline lookup yields CDR1 MDHEN and CDR2 SYDVKM. CDR3 length equals 15 residues. Sequenced material: blood. The chain recombines TRBV28 with TRBJ2-7, with TRBD1 identical over 7 bases. This TCR was recovered from a woman in her 50s with Graves' hyperthyroidism. CDR3 residues: CASSSPGGHSYEQYF. The DNA of the CDR3 is TGTGCCAGCAGTTCTCCAGGGGGACATTCCTACGAGCAGTACTTC.